This section outlines one T cell receptor beta chain sequence together with its context. Its target is not known. CDR1 and CDR2 (germline): MNHNS, SASEGT. V lost 8 bases and J 5 bases, leaving 13 bases between the germline ends. The CDR3 extends over 13 amino acids. This entry comes from a study of cytomegalovirus exposure and HLA in healthy donors. Study-level points and caveats: Apparent HLA restriction characterized most CMV-associated TCR beta chains in a later analysis. Beyond CMV serostatus, there was no information to go on about immune exposure. TCR beta V- and J-gene trimming was later associated with a missense DCLRE1C variant.

PCR primers comprised 60 Vbeta and 13 Jbeta primers. Sequencing was performed with immunoSEQ multiplex PCR; in TCRdb, only in-frame clones are kept and a portion is missing. The sample includes tens of thousands of clones, approximately 77% of them seen just once. The sample taken for sequencing was PBMCs. This TCR came from a woman under 40 in good health and CMV-seropositive. V and J are TRBV6-1 and TRBJ2-1; a weak D match, TRBD1 (6 bases). The CDR3 reads CASRPYRDNEQFF. CDR3 nucleotide sequence: TGTGCCAGCCGCCCTTACAGGGACAATGAGCAGTTCTTC.